Below, 16 T cell receptor beta chains from the same sample are listed, as sequenced in a study of human CD8 memory T cell subsets. Sequencing libraries of TCR beta were made by UMI-labeled 5' RACE. TCRdb reanalyzed the 5' RACE reads and collapses them to one entry per CDR3 protein, without DNA. The sample table includes about 6,700 distinct CDR3 sequences. CCR7+ PD-1+ TIGIT+ early memory CD8+ cells with dysfunctional traits were TPEX. The specimen sequenced was CD8+ T cells from PBMCs. These receptors were collected from a human donor in good health.

This chain connects TRBV7-8 to TRBJ1-5. Per the germline V gene, CDR1 is SGHVS and CDR2 is FQNEAQ. This CDR3 is built from 15 residues. Here the CDR3 reads CASSPLRSGNQPQHF. The entire variable domain, with the rest obtained from reference TRBV7-8 and TRBJ1-5, is as follows: GAGVSQSPRYKVAKRGQDVALRCDPISGHVSLFWYQQALGQGPEFLTYFQNEAQLDKSGLPSDRFFAERPEGSVSTLKIQRTQQEDSAVYLCASSPLRSGNQPQHFGDGTRLSIL.

J is TRBJ2-5 and V is TRBV5-6; with no DNA, the TCRdb D assignment of TRBD2 cannot be verified. The CDR3 is 14 amino acids. The germline gives CDR1 SGHDT, CDR2 YYEEEE. CDR3 in amino acids: CASSTPRQGATQYF.

The chain uses TRBV5-6 and TRBJ2-1; TCRdb's D gene call, TRBD1, goes unchecked for lack of DNA. This CDR3 contains 13 residues. Germline V lookup: CDR1 SGHDT, CDR2 YYEEEE. The CDR3 protein is CASSGALGNEQFF. Full variable domain (outside the CDR3, taken from reference TRBV5-6 and TRBJ2-1): DAGVTQSPTHLIKTRGQQVTLRCSPKSGHDTVSWYQQALGQGPQFIFQYYEEEERQRGNFPDRFSGHQFPNYSSELNVNALLLGDSALYLCASSGALGNEQFFGPGTRLTVL.

The V call is TRBV14, the J call TRBJ1-1. The germline CDR1 and CDR2 sequences are SGHDN and FVKESK. The CDR3 covers 15 residues. This CDR3 reads CASSLREGLNTEAFF.

This chain uses TRBV7-2 with TRBJ2-7. The CDR3 consists of 12 residues. Germline CDR1 and CDR2: SGHTA and FQGNSA. The CDR3 region is CASSIRVYEQYF.

This chain connects TRBV5-4 to TRBJ2-7; TCRdb gives TRBD1 as the D gene, but with no DNA this cannot be confirmed. The CDR3 loop spans 14 amino acids. Germline V gene data show CDR1 as SGHNT and CDR2 as YYREEE (reference sequence). This chain's CDR3 is CASSFETGGYEQYF.

The CDR3 here is CASSRGTGAPETQYF. The gene calls are TRBV6-6 and TRBJ2-5; there is no DNA to check the TCRdb D call of TRBD1. This CDR3 is built from 15 residues. The germline V gene has CDR1 MNHNY and CDR2 SVGAGI (reference sequence).

The rearrangement joins TRBV24-1 to TRBJ2-2; with no DNA, the TCRdb D assignment of TRBD1 cannot be verified. The CDR3 loop spans 16 amino acids. Germline V lookup: CDR1 KGHDR, CDR2 SFDVKD. Here the CDR3 reads CATSEPGQGIDGELFF.

The V and J genes are TRBV7-2 and TRBJ2-1. The germline CDR1 and CDR2 sequences are SGHTA and FQGNSA. This CDR3 is 12 amino acids long. CDR3 amino acids: CASSPTYNEQFF. The complete variable domain, with remaining parts taken from reference TRBV7-2 and TRBJ2-1, reads GAGVSQSPSNKVTEKGKDVELRCDPISGHTALYWYRQSLGQGLEFLIYFQGNSAPDKSGLPSDRFSAERTGGSVSTLTIQRTQQEDSAVYLCASSPTYNEQFFGPGTRLTVL.

This chain uses TRBV7-9 with TRBJ2-7. The germline V gene encodes CDR1 SEHNR and CDR2 FQNEAQ (reference sequence). The CDR3 loop spans 12 amino acids. CDR3 protein: CASSSVDYEQYF. Using reference TRBV7-9 and TRBJ2-7 for the parts outside the CDR3, the full variable domain is DTGVSQNPRHKITKRGQNVTFRCDPISEHNRLYWYRQTLGQGPEFLTYFQNEAQLEKSRLLSDRFSAERPKGSFSTLEIQRTEQGDSAMYLCASSSVDYEQYFGPGTRLTVT.

This chain joins TRBV12-3 or TRBV12-4 and TRBJ1-1. This CDR3 contains 12 residues. CDR3 sequence: CASSFLGTEAFF.

The chain has TRBV6-5 and TRBJ2-2; TCRdb gives TRBD1 as the D gene, but with no DNA this cannot be confirmed. The germline CDR1 and CDR2 sequences are MNHEY and SVGAGI. This CDR3 spans 16 amino acids. The CDR3 reads CASSYFRDPRAGELFF.

This clonotype is labeled medium-sized based on frequency. The chain links TRBV27 to TRBJ1-6; TCRdb selects TRBD1, and the lack of DNA leaves this call unchecked. This CDR3 comprises 15 residues. CDR1 is MNHEY and CDR2 is SMNVEV in the germline V gene (reference sequence). The CDR3 is CASRAVDRGNSPLHF.

This chain uses TRBV6-2 or TRBV6-3 with TRBJ2-2; the D call of TRBD1 rests on TCRdb alone, since no DNA is present to check it. Germline loops: CDR1 MNHEY, CDR2 SVGEGT. The CDR3 consists of 17 residues. CDR3 amino acids: CASSYTVGRSNTGELFF.

J is TRBJ2-3 and V is TRBV5-1; TCRdb gives TRBD2 as the D gene, but with no DNA this cannot be confirmed. This CDR3 spans 19 amino acids. Germline loops: CDR1 SGHRS, CDR2 YFSETQ. The CDR3 spells CASSLETSGGTHGRDTQYF.

CDR3 region: CASSSGNNPYEQYF. V and J are TRBV10-2 and TRBJ2-7; with no DNA, the TCRdb D assignment of TRBD2 cannot be verified. The CDR3 sequence is 14 residues long. CDR1 is WSHSY and CDR2 is SAAADI in the germline V gene.